The 25 T cell receptor beta chains in this list originate from one sample, sequenced in a study of cytotoxic CD8 clonotypes in ibrutinib-treated CLL. Data came from immunoSEQ multiplex PCR; TCRdb stores just in-frame clones and leaves some out. This sample yields about 330,000 clones, of which 67% are seen a single time; roughly 6.3% belongs to the top ten. Sequenced here: PBMCs, sampled after 36 months of ibrutinib treatment. All receptors derive from a human donor with chronic lymphocytic leukemia.

The chain has TRBV15 and TRBJ2-7; the match to TRBD2 covers 7 bases. The ends lost 0 bases at V and 9 bases at J; junction bases unmatched: 17. The CDR3 has 17 amino acids. CDR1 LNHNV and CDR2 YYDKDF come from the germline V gene (reference sequence). This CDR3 reads CATSRDWTPGGPLRQYF. Here the CDR3 DNA reads TGTGCCACCAGCAGAGATTGGACCCCGGGAGGTCCATTGCGGCAGTACTTC.

The J gene is TRBJ1-1, the V gene TRBV7-2, with D possibly TRBD1 on 5 matching bases. The germline CDR1 and CDR2 sequences are SGHTA and FQGNSA. This CDR3 has 15 amino acids. V lost 3 bases to trimming and J lost 0 bases, with 11 bases between them. The CDR3 here is CASSFAGSVNTEAFF. The CDR3 DNA is TGTGCCAGCAGCTTTGCAGGGTCGGTGAACACTGAAGCTTTCTTT.

The rearrangement links TRBV4-1 to TRBJ1-2; D gene ambiguous. Between the trimmed V and J ends, which lost 4 bases and 5 bases, there was a span of 20 bases. This CDR3 has 16 residues. From germline, CDR1 is MGHRA and CDR2 YSYEKL. The CDR3 DNA is TGCGCCAGCAGCCCAATTCCGGGGAGTCCCGAGTATGGCTACACCTTC. Translated: CASSPIPGSPEYGYTF.

The chain carries TRBV2 and TRBJ1-1, with D possibly matching TRBD1 (6 bases). CDR1 and CDR2 (germline): SNHLY, FYNNEI. Between the trimmed V and J ends, which lost 6 bases and 0 bases, there was a span of 8 bases. CDR3 length: 13 residues. In nucleotides, the CDR3 is TGTGCCAGCAGAGGACAGATGAACACTGAAGCTTTCTTT. This codes for CASRGQMNTEAFF.

This clone was counted a few times. V and J are TRBV5-1 and TRBJ2-5; 14 bases match TRBD2. The CDR3 runs 19 residues. In germline, CDR1 is SGHRS, CDR2 YFSETQ. The ends lost 0 bases at V and 5 bases at J; junction bases unmatched: 12. The DNA of the CDR3 is TGCGCCAGCAGCTTGGAGCTCGGGACTAGCGGGAGATCCGGTGAGACCCAGTACTTC. Encoded protein: CASSLELGTSGRSGETQYF.

This clone was recorded many times. The CDR3 region has the DNA TGTGCCAGCAGATACAGGGCAACCAGCTACGAGCAGTACTTC. This sequence encodes CASRYRATSYEQYF. The rearrangement links TRBV11-1 to TRBJ2-7; the D gene is possibly TRBD1 (6 bases). V was cut by 6 bases and J by 3 bases, with 15 bases left in between. The CDR3 has 14 amino acids. In germline, CDR1 is SGHAT, CDR2 FQDESV (reference sequence).

This clone has just a few counts. The chain recombines TRBV6-1 with TRBJ2-7; the D is unclear. This CDR3 region has 11 residues. From germline, CDR1 is MNHNS and CDR2 SASEGT. The V end lost 9 bases, the J end lost 3 bases, and 9 bases lay between the germline ends. The CDR3: CASGFIYEQYF. As DNA, the CDR3 is TGTGCCAGTGGCTTCATCTACGAGCAGTACTTC.

The chain recombines TRBV27 with TRBJ2-7, with 8 bases matching TRBD1. The junction had 7 bases not matched to a gene; V was cut back by 4 bases and J by 5 bases. The CDR3 consists of 14 residues. Germline V CDR1 and CDR2: MNHEY, SMNVEV (reference sequence). CDR3 residues: CASSSNPTGDEQYF. Here the CDR3 DNA reads TGTGCCAGCAGTTCCAACCCGACAGGGGACGAGCAGTACTTC.

The rearrangement links TRBV29-1 to TRBJ2-7; D perhaps matches TRBD1 (5 bases). The ends were cut back, 7 bases at V and 0 bases at J, with 10 bases in the middle. The CDR3 covers 12 residues. CDR1 is SQVTM, CDR2 ANQGSEA, per germline. The CDR3 DNA sequence: TGCAGCGCAGTTGGGGCCTCCTACGAGCAGTACTTC. Its protein is CSAVGASYEQYF.

V usage is TRBV27 and J usage is TRBJ2-3; 9 positions match TRBD2. The V gene end was trimmed by 5 bases and the J gene end by 0 bases; junction bases not matched to a gene: 3. The germline V gene has CDR1 MNHEY and CDR2 SMNVEV (reference sequence). This CDR3 has 15 residues. The CDR3 nucleotides read TGTGCCAGCAGTCCCCTAGCGGGGAGCACAGATACGCAGTATTTT. Translation: CASSPLAGSTDTQYF.

The chain carries TRBV7-9 and TRBJ2-2, with 11 bases fitting TRBD2. This CDR3 is 17 amino acids long. From germline, CDR1 is SEHNR and CDR2 FQNEAQ (reference sequence). V shed 0 bases, J shed 4 bases, and the junction held 4 bases outside the gene matches. CDR3 sequence (DNA): TGTGCCAGCAGCTTAGCGCTAGCGGGGGGATCCACCGGGGAGCTGTTTTTT. Its translation: CASSLALAGGSTGELFF.

V gene TRBV15 combines with J gene TRBJ1-2; tentatively, D is TRBD1 (5 bases). V shed 0 bases and J shed 5 bases, with 16 bases lying between them. CDR3 length: 16 residues. Germline V CDR1 and CDR2: LNHNV, YYDKDF (reference sequence). The chain's CDR3 is CATSRDSRVSGYGYTF. Here the CDR3 DNA reads TGTGCCACCAGCAGAGATTCTCGGGTATCAGGGTATGGCTACACCTTC.

The genes are TRBV27 and TRBJ2-2, with D possibly being TRBD2 (5 bases). This CDR3 is built from 14 residues. In germline, CDR1 is MNHEY, CDR2 SMNVEV (reference sequence). V gave up 4 bases and J gave up 2 bases, with 8 bases separating them. CDR3 coding DNA: TGTGCCAGCAGTTCTAGCCGTAACACCGGGGAGCTGTTTTTT. It yields the protein CASSSSRNTGELFF.

This clone was seen a handful of times. The junction departs from germline at one end; a sequencing error may be responsible. The J gene is TRBJ2-7, the V gene TRBV6-5; the match to TRBD1 covers 8 bases. The CDR3 runs 11 residues. Germline CDR1 and CDR2: MNHEY and SVGAGI. This CDR3 reads CASSEADREDF. CDR3 in DNA: TGTGCCAGCAGTGAAGCGGACAGGGAGGACTTC.

Remarks on this clone: The sample has other DNA sequences that encode this CDR3 too. The V call is TRBV5-6, the J call TRBJ1-2; D perhaps matches TRBD1 (5 bases). This CDR3 has 13 residues. The ends were cut back, 4 bases at V and 5 bases at J, with 12 bases in the middle. The germline V gene has CDR1 SGHDT and CDR2 YYEEEE. CDR3 protein: CASSRDRSYGYTF. CDR3 sequence (DNA): TGTGCCAGCAGCCGGGACCGCAGTTATGGCTACACCTTC.

The genes are TRBV27 and TRBJ2-7, with D hard to call. V dropped 5 bases and J dropped 0 bases, with 11 bases sitting between them. Germline lookup yields CDR1 MNHEY and CDR2 SMNVEV (reference sequence). The CDR3 runs 14 residues. CDR3 loop: CASSPRWSSYEQYF. The CDR3 DNA sequence: TGTGCCAGCAGTCCCCGGTGGTCCTCCTACGAGCAGTACTTC.

The count of this clone is one. The chain links TRBV27 to TRBJ1-4; no clear D gene. The CDR3 spans 12 residues. V was pared by 2 bases and J by 8 bases, with 6 bases between. The germline V gene encodes CDR1 MNHEY and CDR2 SMNVEV (reference sequence). CDR3 protein: CASSLHGEKLFF. CDR3 bases: TGTGCCAGCAGTTTACACGGAGAAAAACTGTTTTTT.

The rearrangement uses TRBV28 and TRBJ2-2, with TRBD1 as a possible D gene (6 bases). The CDR3 runs to 15 residues. V lost 4 bases and J 5 bases, leaving 14 bases between the germline ends. Germline CDR1 reads MDHEN; CDR2 reads SYDVKM. This chain's CDR3 is CASSYDRLRTGELFF. The CDR3 DNA follows: TGTGCCAGCAGTTACGACAGGCTTAGGACCGGGGAGCTGTTTTTT.

The chain carries TRBV19 and TRBJ2-3; D possibly corresponds to TRBD1 (6 bases). Germline-derived CDR1 and CDR2 are LNHDA and SQIVND (reference sequence). The CDR3 consists of 13 residues. The V gene lost 6 bases and the J gene lost 2 bases, with 9 bases spanning the gap. CDR3 residues: CASSGQFTDTQYF. As DNA, the CDR3 is TGTGCCAGTAGCGGACAGTTCACAGATACGCAGTATTTT.

The V gene is TRBV7-7, the J gene TRBJ2-1; D gene ambiguous. V was cut by 5 bases and J by 4 bases, with 9 bases left in between. Looked up from germline, CDR1 is SSHAT and CDR2 is FNYEAQ (reference sequence). The CDR3 contains 13 residues. The CDR3 sequence: CASSLDLYNEQFF. CDR3 coding DNA: TGTGCCAGCAGCCTCGACTTGTACAATGAGCAGTTCTTC.

The chain links TRBV7-8 to TRBJ1-6; D is ambiguous. V was cut by 0 bases and J by 9 bases, with 9 bases left in between. The CDR3 runs to 14 residues. CDR1 and CDR2 from the germline V gene are SGHVS and FQNEAQ. CDR3 bases: TGTGCCAGCAGCTTAGCGCGTGTGTTTTCACCCCTCCACTTT. This codes for CASSLARVFSPLHF.

This clone was counted only a few times. This chain uses TRBV15 with TRBJ1-3; the D is unclear. The CDR3 is 14 residues long. V was clipped by 1 base and J by 8 bases, with 12 bases between them. Germline assignment: CDR1 LNHNV and CDR2 YYDKDF (reference sequence). CDR3: CATSRAATRDTIYF. The DNA of the CDR3 is TGTGCCACCAGCAGAGCTGCGACAAGGGACACCATATATTTT. The whole variable domain, filled in from reference TRBV15 and TRBJ1-3, reads DAMVIQNPRYQVTQFGKPVTLSCSQTLNHNVMYWYQQKSSQAPKLLFHYYDKDFNNEADTPDNFQSRRPNTSFCFLDIRSPGLGDTAMYLCATSRAATRDTIYFGEGSWLTVV.

The rearrangement links TRBV6-5 to TRBJ2-1; D not certain. There are 13 residues in the CDR3. Trimming cost V 5 bases and J 8 bases, with 13 bases left between them. The germline CDR1 and CDR2 sequences are MNHEY and SVGAGI. CDR3 protein: CASSPPPGYEQFF. The CDR3 DNA follows: TGTGCCAGCAGTCCGCCGCCTGGATATGAGCAGTTCTTC.

This clone was recorded only once. The chain is built from TRBV4-1 and TRBJ1-3, with 7 bases fitting TRBD1. The CDR3 is 15 amino acids. Per the germline V gene, CDR1 is MGHRA and CDR2 is YSYEKL. V shed 5 bases and J 5 bases; nucleotides not matched to a gene: 9. The CDR3 spells CASSYPETGRNTIYF. For the CDR3, the DNA is TGCGCCAGCAGCTACCCCGAGACAGGGAGAAACACCATATATTTT.

The V and J genes are TRBV29-1 and TRBJ2-4, with a possible D match to TRBD1 (5 bases). Germline values: CDR1 SQVTM, CDR2 ANQGSEA. CDR3 size: 15 residues. The ends were cut back, 1 base at V and 1 base at J, with 11 bases in the middle. CDR3 DNA sequence: TGCAGCGTTGAAGTCCCAGGGCCGGCCAAAAACATTCAGTACTTC. It codes for CSVEVPGPAKNIQYF.